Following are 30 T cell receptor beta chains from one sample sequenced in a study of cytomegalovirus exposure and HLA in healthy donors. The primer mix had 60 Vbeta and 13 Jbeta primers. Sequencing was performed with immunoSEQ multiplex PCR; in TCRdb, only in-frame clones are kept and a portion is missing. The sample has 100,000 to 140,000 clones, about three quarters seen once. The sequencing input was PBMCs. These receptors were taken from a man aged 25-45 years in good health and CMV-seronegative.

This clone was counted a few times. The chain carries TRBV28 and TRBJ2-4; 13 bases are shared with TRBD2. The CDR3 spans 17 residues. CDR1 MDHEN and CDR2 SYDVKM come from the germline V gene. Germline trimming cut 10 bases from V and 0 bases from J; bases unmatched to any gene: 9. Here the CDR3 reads CATGTSGVARAKNIQYF. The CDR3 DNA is TGTGCCACCGGGACTAGCGGGGTTGCGCGAGCCAAAAACATTCAGTACTTC.

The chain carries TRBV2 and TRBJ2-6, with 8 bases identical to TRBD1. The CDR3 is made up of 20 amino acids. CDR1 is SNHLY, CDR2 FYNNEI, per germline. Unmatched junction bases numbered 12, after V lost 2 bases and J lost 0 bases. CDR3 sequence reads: CASSERFPGTGGSGANVLTF. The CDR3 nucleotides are TGTGCCAGCAGTGAAAGGTTTCCCGGGACAGGAGGCTCTGGGGCCAACGTCCTGACTTTC. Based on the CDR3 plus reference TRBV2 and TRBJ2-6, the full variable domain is EPEVTQTPSHQVTQMGQEVILRCVPISNHLYFYWYRQILGQKVEFLVSFYNNEISEKSEIFDDQFSVERPDGSNFTLKIRSTKLEDSAMYFCASSERFPGTGGSGANVLTFGAGSRLTVL.

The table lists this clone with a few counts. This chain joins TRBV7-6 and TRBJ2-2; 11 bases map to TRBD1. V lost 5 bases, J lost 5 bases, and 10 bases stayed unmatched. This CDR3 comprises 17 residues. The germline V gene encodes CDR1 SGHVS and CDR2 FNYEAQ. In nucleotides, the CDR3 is TGTGCCAGCAGCCCTTACCGGGACAGGGGGTCAACCGGGGAGCTGTTTTTT. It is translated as CASSPYRDRGSTGELFF.

CDR3: CASSPSQGASYEQYF. DNA of the CDR3: TGTGCCAGCTCACCGAGCCAGGGCGCCTCCTACGAGCAGTACTTC. The rearrangement uses TRBV18 and TRBJ2-7; TRBD1 is a possible D gene (5 bases). Germline-derived CDR1 and CDR2 are KGHSH and LQKENI. Deletions cut 3 bases from V and 0 bases from J, with 12 bases between. The CDR3 has 15 amino acids.

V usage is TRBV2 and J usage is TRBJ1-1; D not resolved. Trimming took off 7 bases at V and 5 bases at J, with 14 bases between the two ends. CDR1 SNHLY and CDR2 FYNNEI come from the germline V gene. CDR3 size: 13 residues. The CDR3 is CASMRVLSTEAFF. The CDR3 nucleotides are TGTGCCAGCATGAGGGTTTTGAGTACTGAAGCTTTCTTT.

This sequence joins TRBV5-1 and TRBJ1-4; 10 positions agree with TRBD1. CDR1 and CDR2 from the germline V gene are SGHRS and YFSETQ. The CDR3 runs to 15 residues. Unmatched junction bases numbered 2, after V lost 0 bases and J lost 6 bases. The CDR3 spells CASSLEGTGDEKLFF. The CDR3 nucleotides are TGCGCCAGCAGCTTGGAGGGGACAGGGGATGAAAAACTGTTTTTT.

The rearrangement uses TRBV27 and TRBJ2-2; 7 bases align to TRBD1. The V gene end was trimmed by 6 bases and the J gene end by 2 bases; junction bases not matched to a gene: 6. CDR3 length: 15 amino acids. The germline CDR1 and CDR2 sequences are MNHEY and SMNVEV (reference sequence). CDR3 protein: CASRADRVNTGELFF. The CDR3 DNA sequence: TGTGCCAGCAGGGCCGACAGGGTCAACACCGGGGAGCTGTTTTTT.

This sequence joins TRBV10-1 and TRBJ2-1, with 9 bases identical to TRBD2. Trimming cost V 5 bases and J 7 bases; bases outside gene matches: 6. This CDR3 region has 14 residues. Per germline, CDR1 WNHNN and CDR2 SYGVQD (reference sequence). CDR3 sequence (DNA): TGCGCCAGCAGTTTTTCTAGCGGGATTAATGAGCAGTTCTTC. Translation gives CASSFSSGINEQFF.

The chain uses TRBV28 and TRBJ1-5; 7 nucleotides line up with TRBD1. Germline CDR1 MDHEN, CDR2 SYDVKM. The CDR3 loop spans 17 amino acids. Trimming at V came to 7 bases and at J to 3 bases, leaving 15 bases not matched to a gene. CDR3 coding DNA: TGTGCCAGCAACGAGGGGGCGGGGGGCAGGTACAATCAGCCCCAGCATTTT. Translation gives CASNEGAGGRYNQPQHF.

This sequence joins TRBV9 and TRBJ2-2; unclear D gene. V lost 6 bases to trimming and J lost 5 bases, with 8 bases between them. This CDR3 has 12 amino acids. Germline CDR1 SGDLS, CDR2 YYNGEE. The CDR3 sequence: CASIGQTGELFF. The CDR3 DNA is TGTGCCAGCATTGGGCAAACCGGGGAGCTGTTTTTT.

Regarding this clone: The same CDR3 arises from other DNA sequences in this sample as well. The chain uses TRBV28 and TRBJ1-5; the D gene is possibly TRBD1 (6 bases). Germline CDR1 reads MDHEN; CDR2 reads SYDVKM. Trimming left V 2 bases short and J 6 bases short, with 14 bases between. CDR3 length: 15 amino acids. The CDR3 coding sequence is TGTGCCAGCAGTTTAGGGCAGGGGTTTCGTCAGCCCCAGCATTTT. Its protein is CASSLGQGFRQPQHF.

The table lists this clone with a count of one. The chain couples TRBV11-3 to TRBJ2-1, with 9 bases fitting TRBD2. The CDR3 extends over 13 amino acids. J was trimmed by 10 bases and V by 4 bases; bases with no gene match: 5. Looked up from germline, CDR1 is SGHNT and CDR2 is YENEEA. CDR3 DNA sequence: TGTGCCAGCAGCTCAAGACTAGCGGACGAGCAGTTCTTC. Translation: CASSSRLADEQFF.

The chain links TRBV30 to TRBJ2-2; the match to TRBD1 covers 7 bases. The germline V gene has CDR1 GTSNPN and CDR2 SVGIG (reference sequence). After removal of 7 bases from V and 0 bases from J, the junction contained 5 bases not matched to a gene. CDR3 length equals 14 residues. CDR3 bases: TGTGCCTCCTTGAGGGGGCCGAACACCGGGGAGCTGTTTTTT. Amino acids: CASLRGPNTGELFF.

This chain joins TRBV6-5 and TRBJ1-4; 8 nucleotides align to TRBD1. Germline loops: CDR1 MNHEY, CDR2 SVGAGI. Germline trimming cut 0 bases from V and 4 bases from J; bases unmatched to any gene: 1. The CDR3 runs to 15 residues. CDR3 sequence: CASSYSTGDNEKLFF. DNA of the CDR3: TGTGCCAGCAGTTACTCGACAGGGGATAATGAAAAACTGTTTTTT.

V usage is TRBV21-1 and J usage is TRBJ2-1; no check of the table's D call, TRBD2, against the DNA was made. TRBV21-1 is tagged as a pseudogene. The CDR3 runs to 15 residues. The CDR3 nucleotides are TGTGCCAGCAGGGAATTAGCGGGGCACTACAATGAGCAGTTCTTC. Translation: CASRELAGHYNEQFF.

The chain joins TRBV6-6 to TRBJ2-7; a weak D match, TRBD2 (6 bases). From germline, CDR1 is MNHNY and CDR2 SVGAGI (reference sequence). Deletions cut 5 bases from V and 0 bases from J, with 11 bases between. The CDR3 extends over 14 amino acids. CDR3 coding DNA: TGTGCCAGCAGTCGGGACTCCAGCTCCTACGAGCAGTACTTC. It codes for CASSRDSSSYEQYF.

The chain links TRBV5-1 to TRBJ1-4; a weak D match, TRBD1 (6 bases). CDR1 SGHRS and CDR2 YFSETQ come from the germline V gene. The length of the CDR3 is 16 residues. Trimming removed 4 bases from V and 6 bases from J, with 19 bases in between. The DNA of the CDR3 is TGCGCCAGCAGCCTGGGGCCAGGGGAAGGGTATGAAAAACTGTTTTTT. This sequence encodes CASSLGPGEGYEKLFF.

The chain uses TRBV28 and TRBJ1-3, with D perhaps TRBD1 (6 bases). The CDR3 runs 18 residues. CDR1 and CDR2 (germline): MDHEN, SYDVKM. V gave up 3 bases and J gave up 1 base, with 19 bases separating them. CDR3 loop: CASSLVFPQGPSGNTIYF. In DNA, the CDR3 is TGTGCCAGCAGTTTGGTTTTCCCGCAGGGGCCGTCTGGAAACACCATATATTTT.

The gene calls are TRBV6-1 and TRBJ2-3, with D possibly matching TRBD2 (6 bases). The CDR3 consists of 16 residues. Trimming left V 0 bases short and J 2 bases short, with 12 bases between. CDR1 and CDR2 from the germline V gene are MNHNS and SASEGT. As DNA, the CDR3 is TGTGCCAGCAGTGAAGCTCGGGGGAGGTTCACAGATACGCAGTATTTT. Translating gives CASSEARGRFTDTQYF.

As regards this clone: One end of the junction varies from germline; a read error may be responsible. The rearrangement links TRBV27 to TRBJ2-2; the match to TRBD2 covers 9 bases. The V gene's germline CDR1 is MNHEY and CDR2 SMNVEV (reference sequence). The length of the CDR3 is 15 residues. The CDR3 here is CASSRTGGRAGELFF. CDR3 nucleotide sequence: TGTGCCAGCAGCCGAACGGGCGGGAGGGCCGGTGAGCTGTTTTTT.

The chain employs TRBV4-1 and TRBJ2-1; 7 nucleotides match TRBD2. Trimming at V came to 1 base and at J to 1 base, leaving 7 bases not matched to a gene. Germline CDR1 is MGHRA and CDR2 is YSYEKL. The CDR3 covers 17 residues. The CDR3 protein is CASSQGPGGSSYNEQFF. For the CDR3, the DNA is TGCGCCAGCAGCCAAGGCCCGGGGGGATCGTCCTACAATGAGCAGTTCTTC.

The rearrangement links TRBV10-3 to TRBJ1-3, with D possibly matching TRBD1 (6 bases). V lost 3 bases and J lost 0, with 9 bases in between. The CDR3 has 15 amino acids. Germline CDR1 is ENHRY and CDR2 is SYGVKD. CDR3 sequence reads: CAISDGGYSGNTIYF. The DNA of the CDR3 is TGTGCCATCAGTGATGGGGGCTACTCTGGAAACACCATATATTTT.

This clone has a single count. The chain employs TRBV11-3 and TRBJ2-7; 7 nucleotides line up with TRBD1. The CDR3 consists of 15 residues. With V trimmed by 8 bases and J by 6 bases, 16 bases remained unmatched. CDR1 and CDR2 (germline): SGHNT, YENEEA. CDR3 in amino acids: CASQIDETGNSEQYF. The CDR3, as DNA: TGTGCCAGCCAAATAGATGAGACAGGGAACTCCGAGCAGTACTTC. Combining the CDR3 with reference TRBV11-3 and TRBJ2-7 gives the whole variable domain EAGVVQSPRYKIIEKKQPVAFWCNPISGHNTLYWYLQNLGQGPELLIRYENEEAVDDSQLPKDRFSAERLKGVDSTLKIQPAELGDSAVYLCASQIDETGNSEQYFGPGTRLTVT.

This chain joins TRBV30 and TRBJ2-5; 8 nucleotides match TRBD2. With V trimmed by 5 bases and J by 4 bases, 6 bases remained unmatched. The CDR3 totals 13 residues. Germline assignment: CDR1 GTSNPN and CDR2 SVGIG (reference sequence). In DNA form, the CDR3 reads TGTGCCTGGGGAAAAGCGGGAGTAGAGACCCAGTACTTC. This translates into CAWGKAGVETQYF.

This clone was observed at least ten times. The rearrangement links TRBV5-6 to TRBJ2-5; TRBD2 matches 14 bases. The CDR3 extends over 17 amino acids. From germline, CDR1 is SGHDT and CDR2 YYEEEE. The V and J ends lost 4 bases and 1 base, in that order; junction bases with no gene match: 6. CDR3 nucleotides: TGTGCCAGCAGCGACCGACTAGCGGGAGGGTTCCAAGAGACCCAGTACTTC. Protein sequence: CASSDRLAGGFQETQYF. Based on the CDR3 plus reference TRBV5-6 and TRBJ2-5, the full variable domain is DAGVTQSPTHLIKTRGQQVTLRCSPKSGHDTVSWYQQALGQGPQFIFQYYEEEERQRGNFPDRFSGHQFPNYSSELNVNALLLGDSALYLCASSDRLAGGFQETQYFGPGTRLLVL.

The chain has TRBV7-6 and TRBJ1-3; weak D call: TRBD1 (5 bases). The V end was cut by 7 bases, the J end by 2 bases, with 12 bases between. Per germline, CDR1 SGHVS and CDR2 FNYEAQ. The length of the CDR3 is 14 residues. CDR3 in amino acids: CASTGGSAGNTIYF. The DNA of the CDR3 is TGTGCCAGCACCGGGGGGTCGGCTGGAAACACCATATATTTT.

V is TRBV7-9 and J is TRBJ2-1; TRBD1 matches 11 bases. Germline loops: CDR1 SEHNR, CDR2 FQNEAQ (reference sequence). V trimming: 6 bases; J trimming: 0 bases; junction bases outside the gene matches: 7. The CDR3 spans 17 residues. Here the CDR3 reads CASRRGGQGDSYNEQFF. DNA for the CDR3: TGTGCCAGCAGGAGAGGGGGACAGGGGGACTCCTACAATGAGCAGTTCTTC.

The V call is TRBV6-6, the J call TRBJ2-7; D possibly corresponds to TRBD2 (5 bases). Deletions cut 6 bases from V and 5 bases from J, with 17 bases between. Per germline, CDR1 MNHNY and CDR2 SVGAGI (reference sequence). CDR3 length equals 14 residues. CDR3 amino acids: CASRTNEGAHEQYF. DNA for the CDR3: TGTGCCAGCAGGACAAACGAGGGTGCCCACGAGCAGTACTTC.

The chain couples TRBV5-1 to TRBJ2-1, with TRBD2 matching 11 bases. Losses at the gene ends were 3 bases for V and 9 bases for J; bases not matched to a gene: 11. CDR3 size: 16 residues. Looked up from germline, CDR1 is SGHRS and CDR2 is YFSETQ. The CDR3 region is CASSSKPGTSGSEQFF. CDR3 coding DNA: TGCGCCAGCAGCTCTAAACCGGGGACTAGCGGTAGTGAGCAGTTCTTC. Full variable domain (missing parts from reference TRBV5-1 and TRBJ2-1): KAGVTQTPRYLIKTRGQQVTLSCSPISGHRSVSWYQQTPGQGLQFLFEYFSETQRNKGNFPGRFSGRQFSNSRSEMNVSTLELGDSALYLCASSSKPGTSGSEQFFGPGTRLTVL.

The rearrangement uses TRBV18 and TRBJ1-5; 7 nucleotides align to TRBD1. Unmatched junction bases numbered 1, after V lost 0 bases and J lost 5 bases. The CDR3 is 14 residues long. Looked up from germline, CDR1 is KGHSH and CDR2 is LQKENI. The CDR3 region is CASSPPGTDQPQHF. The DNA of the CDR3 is TGTGCCAGCTCACCACCGGGGACAGATCAGCCCCAGCATTTT.